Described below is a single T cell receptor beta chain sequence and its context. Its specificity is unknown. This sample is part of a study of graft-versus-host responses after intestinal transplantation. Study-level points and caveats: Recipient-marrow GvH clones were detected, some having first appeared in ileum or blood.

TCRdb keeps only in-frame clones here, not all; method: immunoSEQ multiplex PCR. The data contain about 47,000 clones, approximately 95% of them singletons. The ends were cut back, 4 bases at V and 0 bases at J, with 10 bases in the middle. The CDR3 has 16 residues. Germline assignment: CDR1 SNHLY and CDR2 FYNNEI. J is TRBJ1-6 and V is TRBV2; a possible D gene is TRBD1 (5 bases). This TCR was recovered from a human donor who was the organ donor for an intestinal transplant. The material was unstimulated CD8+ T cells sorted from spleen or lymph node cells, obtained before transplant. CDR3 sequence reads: CASSGDGNSYNSPLHF. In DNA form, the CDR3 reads TGTGCCAGCAGTGGGGACGGAAACTCCTATAATTCACCCCTCCACTTT. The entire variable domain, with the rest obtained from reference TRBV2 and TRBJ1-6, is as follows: EPEVTQTPSHQVTQMGQEVILRCVPISNHLYFYWYRQILGQKVEFLVSFYNNEISEKSEIFDDQFSVERPDGSNFTLKIRSTKLEDSAMYFCASSGDGNSYNSPLHFGNGTRLTVT.